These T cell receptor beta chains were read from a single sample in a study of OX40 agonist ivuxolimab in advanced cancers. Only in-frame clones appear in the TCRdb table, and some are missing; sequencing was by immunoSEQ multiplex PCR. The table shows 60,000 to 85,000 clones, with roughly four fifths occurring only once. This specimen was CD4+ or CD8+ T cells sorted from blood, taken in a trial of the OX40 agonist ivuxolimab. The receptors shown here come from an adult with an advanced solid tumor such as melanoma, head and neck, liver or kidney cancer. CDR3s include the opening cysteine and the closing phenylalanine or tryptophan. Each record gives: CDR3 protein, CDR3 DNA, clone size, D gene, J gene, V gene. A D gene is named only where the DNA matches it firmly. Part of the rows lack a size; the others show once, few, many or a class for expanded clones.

CDR3: CASSEGDTQYF
DNA: TGTGCCAGCAGTGAAGGTGATACGCAGTATTTT
size: .
D: .
J: TRBJ2-3
V: TRBV6-1

CDR3: CASSLGGNTIYF
DNA: TGTGCCAGCAGTTTGGGGGGAAACACCATATATTTT
size: .
D: .
J: TRBJ1-3
V: TRBV28

CDR3: CASSLDYGAYREQYF
DNA: TGCGCCAGCAGCCTCGACTATGGGGCCTATAGGGAGCAGTACTTC
size: few
D: .
J: TRBJ2-7
V: TRBV5-1

CDR3: CASSLDWAVNSPLHF
DNA: TGCGCCAGCAGCTTGGACTGGGCAGTCAATTCACCCCTCCACTTT
size: .
D: .
J: TRBJ1-6
V: TRBV5-1

CDR3: CASRNRAANEKLFF
DNA: TGTGCCAGCCGCAACAGGGCGGCTAATGAAAAACTGTTTTTT
size: few
D: .
J: TRBJ1-4
V: TRBV27

CDR3: CASSLARQETQYF
DNA: TGTGCCAGCAGCTTAGCCCGTCAAGAGACCCAGTACTTC
size: .
D: .
J: TRBJ2-5
V: TRBV7-2

CDR3: CASSRRGYEQYF
DNA: TGTGCCAGCAGTCGCAGGGGCTACGAGCAGTACTTC
size: once
D: .
J: TRBJ2-7
V: TRBV27

CDR3: CASSIGTKSLGEKLFF
DNA: TGTGCCAGTAGTATAGGGACTAAAAGTTTAGGGGAAAAACTGTTTTTT
size: .
D: .
J: TRBJ1-4
V: TRBV19

CDR3: CASGSGPGGRYNEQFF
DNA: TGTGCTAGTGGTTCGGGCCCGGGGGGGCGGTACAATGAGCAGTTCTTC
size: .
D: TRBD2
J: TRBJ2-1
V: TRBV12-5

CDR3: CASWGGPNTEAFF
DNA: TGTGCCAGCTGGGGGGGCCCTAACACTGAAGCTTTCTTT
size: once
D: .
J: TRBJ1-1
V: TRBV27

CDR3: CASSPPRGATNEKLFF
DNA: TGCGCCAGCAGCCCCCCGAGGGGGGCAACTAATGAAAAACTGTTTTTT
size: .
D: .
J: TRBJ1-4
V: TRBV4-1

CDR3: CASSLGLSTGELFF
DNA: TGTGCCAGCAGCTTAGGATTGAGCACCGGGGAGCTGTTTTTT
size: .
D: .
J: TRBJ2-2
V: TRBV7-2

CDR3: CASSPGTAETQYF
DNA: TGTGCCAGCAGCCCCGGGACGGCGGAGACCCAGTACTTC
size: once
D: .
J: TRBJ2-5
V: TRBV2

CDR3: CATSRGFDRDADTQYF
DNA: TGTGCCACCAGCAGAGGGTTCGACAGGGACGCAGATACGCAGTATTTT
size: .
D: TRBD1
J: TRBJ2-3
V: TRBV15

CDR3: CASSLVSDSPLHF
DNA: TGTGCCAGCAGCTTAGTATCAGATTCACCCCTCCACTTT
size: .
D: .
J: TRBJ1-6
V: TRBV7-9

CDR3: CASNRQGSPSSGNTIYF
DNA: TGTGCCAGCAACCGACAGGGGTCCCCGTCCTCTGGAAACACCATATATTTT
size: .
D: TRBD1
J: TRBJ1-3
V: TRBV28

CDR3: CASSRGNSGNTIYF
DNA: TGTGCCAGCAGTAGGGGTAACTCTGGAAACACCATATATTTT
size: .
D: .
J: TRBJ1-3
V: TRBV13

CDR3: CASTTGGLGEQYF
DNA: TGTGCCAGCACGACAGGGGGCCTAGGGGAGCAGTACTTC
size: .
D: TRBD1
J: TRBJ2-7
V: TRBV6-5

CDR3: CASRGTGGSGNTIYF
DNA: TGTGCCAGCAGAGGAACAGGGGGGAGTGGAAACACCATATATTTT
size: once
D: TRBD1
J: TRBJ1-3
V: TRBV6-1

CDR3: CASSLPGYGYTF
DNA: TGTGCCAGCAGCTTGCCCGGATATGGCTACACCTTC
size: few
D: .
J: TRBJ1-2
V: TRBV5-8

CDR3: CASSMTGGQGPSPLHF
DNA: TGCGCCAGCAGCATGACCGGGGGTCAAGGGCCTTCACCCCTCCACTTT
size: .
D: .
J: TRBJ1-6
V: TRBV5-1

CDR3: CASSLAGRDNSPLHF
DNA: TGTGCCAGCAGCTTAGCGGGACGAGATAATTCACCCCTCCACTTT
size: .
D: .
J: TRBJ1-6
V: TRBV7-9

CDR3: CASSEIQGHGEQYF
DNA: TGTGCCAGCAGTGAAATCCAGGGGCATGGCGAGCAGTACTTC
size: .
D: .
J: TRBJ2-7
V: TRBV6-1

CDR3: CASSGSGRSSYEQYF
DNA: TGCGCCAGCAGCGGTAGCGGGCGTAGCTCCTACGAGCAGTACTTC
size: once
D: TRBD2
J: TRBJ2-7
V: TRBV5-1

CDR3: CASFRGAQETQYF
DNA: TGTGCCAGCTTCAGGGGAGCCCAAGAGACCCAGTACTTC
size: .
D: .
J: TRBJ2-5
V: TRBV6-6

CDR3: CASSESLREPGETQYF
DNA: TGCGCCAGCAGTGAGTCCTTACGGGAGCCCGGGGAGACCCAGTACTTC
size: .
D: .
J: TRBJ2-5
V: TRBV10-1

CDR3: CASITGGAQPQHF
DNA: TGTGCCAGCATCACAGGGGGCGCTCAGCCCCAGCATTTT
size: .
D: TRBD1
J: TRBJ1-5
V: TRBV6-1

CDR3: CASSVASGGVDFQETQYF
DNA: TGTGCCAGCAGCGTAGCTAGCGGGGGAGTGGATTTCCAAGAGACCCAGTACTTC
size: .
D: TRBD2
J: TRBJ2-5
V: TRBV9